This paragraph reports one TCR beta chain. Its antigen is still unknown. At one boundary the junction diverges from the germline segment, which might be a read error. The sample is drawn from a study of T cells in Graves' hyperthyroidism and ophthalmopathy. Diagnostic decisions used clinical symptoms, serum thyroxine and TRAb, thyroid ultrasound and orbital computed tomography. When hyperthyroidism was first diagnosed, the blood sample was taken, preceding any ophthalmopathy symptoms. Study results and limitations: Among clonotypes expanded in thyroid above 0.001, most were also found in blood. Onset of ophthalmopathy came a median roughly 6.4 months after the model predicted it.

The CDR3 extends over 15 amino acids. RNA transcripts served as the template for amplifying TCR beta CDR3 regions. The HTBI set primed first-round TCR CDR3 RT-PCR. Using its own MiXCR run on the multiplex PCR reads, TCRdb lists one record per CDR3 protein. This table has 160,000 or so distinct CDR3 sequences, about 9.4% appearing once. V and J are TRBV12-3 or TRBV12-4 and TRBJ2-7; D could derive from TRBD1 or TRBD2 (6 bases each). The source material was blood. The clonotype comes from a woman between 18 and 30 years old with Graves' hyperthyroidism that later progressed to Graves' ophthalmopathy. The CDR3 reads CASTRNYRDSYERYF. CDR3 DNA: TGTGCCAGCACCAGAAATTACAGGGACTCCTACGAGCGGTACTTC.